This is a list of T cell receptor beta chains from one sample in a study of CD8 T cells in ankylosing spondylitis. MiXCR was run by TCRdb on the 5' RACE reads, yielding one entry per CDR3 protein. The data show some 120,000 distinct CDR3 sequences, with around 13% seen just once and approximately 3.1% held by the top ten. Material for sequencing was blood, either unsorted or a sorted T cell fraction (not recorded which). These receptors all come from a female donor with ankylosing spondylitis or in good health (not recorded which). CDR3s include the opening cysteine and the closing phenylalanine or tryptophan. The D gene is left open where the match is weak. Size is omitted from some rows. Given values are once, few, many or a class for expanded clones.

TRBV5-4	13	TRBJ1-5	NA	NA	TGTGCCAGCAGCTTAGGATCCTCTCAACCCCAGCATTTC	CASSLGSSQPQHF
TRBV5-1	14	TRBJ2-7	NA	few	TGCGCCAGCAGCTCCGGGACACCACCCTACGAGCAGTACTTC	CASSSGTPPYEQYF
TRBV29-1	14	TRBJ2-7	NA	NA	TGCAGCGTTGAAGGGGGGCGTACTACCTACGAGCAGTACTTC	CSVEGGRTTYEQYF
TRBV5-6	16	TRBJ2-3	TRBD2	medium-sized	TGTGCCAGCAGCTTGGGGTCTAGCGGGAGTGCAGATACGCAGTATTTT	CASSLGSSGSADTQYF
TRBV6-5	9	TRBJ2-1	NA	many	TGTGCCAGCAATCTAGTATTGGTCTTC	CASNLVLVF
TRBV15	15	TRBJ2-4	TRBD2	many	TGTGCCACCAGCAGAGATTTTACGGGAGGAAACATTCAGTACTTC	CATSRDFTGGNIQYF
TRBV9	15	TRBJ2-5	NA	many	TGTGCCAGCAGCGTAGACGGGACAAGGGGTCAGACCCAGTACTTC	CASSVDGTRGQTQYF
TRBV2	13	TRBJ2-7	NA	NA	TGTGCCAGCAAGTCGGGGGATTCCTACGAGCAGTACTTC	CASKSGDSYEQYF
TRBV9	16	TRBJ2-3	NA	few	TGTGCCAGCAGCGCTCTTAGGGGGAGGGGCACAGATACGCAGTATTTT	CASSALRGRGTDTQYF
TRBV20-1	14	TRBJ2-5	NA	many	TGCAGTGCTAGTTCTCCTCAGGGGGGAGAGACCCAGTACTTC	CSASSPQGGETQYF
TRBV5-1	14	TRBJ2-5	NA	NA	TGCGTCAGCAGCTTGGGGTCAAACCAAGAGACCCAGTACTTC	CVSSLGSNQETQYF
TRBV14	14	TRBJ2-7	TRBD2	NA	TGTGCCAGCAGCGCCAGACTAGCGAGGTACGAGCAGTACTTC	CASSARLARYEQYF
TRBV29-1	15	TRBJ2-1	NA	many	TGCAGCGTCCCTAGTGTCCGGGTTATAAGAAATGAGCAGTTCTTC	CSVPSVRVIRNEQFF
TRBV3-1	13	TRBJ2-1	TRBD2	NA	TGTGCCAGCAGCCCTCGGACTAGCTCGGAGCAGTTCTTC	CASSPRTSSEQFF
TRBV20-1	13	TRBJ2-4	TRBD2	many	TGCAGTGCTAGACTAGCGGGCAAAAACATTCAGTACTTC	CSARLAGKNIQYF
TRBV18	16	TRBJ1-2	TRBD1	few	TGTGCCAGCTCACCCTGGACAGGATCATCTAACTATGGCTACACCTTC	CASSPWTGSSNYGYTF
TRBV11-2	19	TRBJ2-1	TRBD2	few	TGTGCCAGCGTCCCCAACGGACTAGCGGCCCGAAGCTCCCACAATGAGCAGTTCTTC	CASVPNGLAARSSHNEQFF
TRBV29-1	15	TRBJ2-3	TRBD2	NA	TGCAGCGTTGACCGGTTCTGGAGCGGGGAAAATACGCAGTATTTT	CSVDRFWSGENTQYF
TRBV5-1	14	TRBJ2-2	NA	many	TGCGCCAGCAGCCAAGGGTCGGATACCGGGGAGCTGTTTTTT	CASSQGSDTGELFF
TRBV5-1	15	TRBJ2-1	NA	many	TGCGCCAGCAGCTTGGAGGCGGACAGCTACAATGAGCAGTTCTTC	CASSLEADSYNEQFF
TRBV5-1	15	TRBJ2-5	NA	NA	TGCGCCAGCAGCTTGGTAGGCGAGCGTGGAGAGACCCAGTACTTC	CASSLVGERGETQYF
TRBV7-3	15	TRBJ2-1	TRBD2	NA	TGTGCCAGCAGCGTTAGCGGGGCCTCCTACAATGAGCAGTTCTTC	CASSVSGASYNEQFF
TRBV7-2	16	TRBJ1-5	NA	many	TGTGCCAGCAGCTTGGCGAGGGTCCTAAGCAATCAGCCCCAGCATTTT	CASSLARVLSNQPQHF
TRBV3-1	13	TRBJ2-5	NA	once	TGTGCCAGCAGCTATGACACCGGTGGGACCCAGTACTTC	CASSYDTGGTQYF
TRBV27	14	TRBJ2-4	NA	medium-sized	TGTGCCAGCAGTTTGGCGGGGACAGAAAACATTCAGTACTTC	CASSLAGTENIQYF
TRBV2	15	TRBJ2-1	NA	few	TGTGCCAGCAGGACGGGGACGAGCTCCTACAATGAGCAGTTCTTC	CASRTGTSSYNEQFF
TRBV6-5	17	TRBJ1-1	NA	NA	TGTGCCAGCAGTCACTTCCACGACCAGGGTTCGGGCACTGAAGCTTTCTTT	CASSHFHDQGSGTEAFF
TRBV20-1	14	TRBJ2-7	NA	once	TGCAGTGCTCCCCTAGGGGGGAGCTCCTACGAGCAGAACTTC	CSAPLGGSSYEQNF